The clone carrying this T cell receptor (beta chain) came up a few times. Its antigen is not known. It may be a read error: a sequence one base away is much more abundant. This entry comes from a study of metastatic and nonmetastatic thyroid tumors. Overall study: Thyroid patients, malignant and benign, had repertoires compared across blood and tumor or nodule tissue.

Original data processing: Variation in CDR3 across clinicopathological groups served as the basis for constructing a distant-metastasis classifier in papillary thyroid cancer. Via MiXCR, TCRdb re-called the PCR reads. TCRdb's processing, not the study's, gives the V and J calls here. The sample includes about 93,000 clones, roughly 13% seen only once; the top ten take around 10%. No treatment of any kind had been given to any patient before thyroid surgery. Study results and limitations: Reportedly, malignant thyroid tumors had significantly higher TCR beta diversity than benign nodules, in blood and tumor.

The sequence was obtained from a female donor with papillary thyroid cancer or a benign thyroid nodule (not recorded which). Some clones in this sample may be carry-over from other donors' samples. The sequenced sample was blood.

Here the CDR3 reads CASSSGQSANYGYTF. The CDR3 bases are TGTGCCAGCAGCTCTGGACAGAGCGCTAACTATGGCTACACCTTC. V and J are TRBV7-9 and TRBJ1-2; D is possibly TRBD1 (6 bases). This CDR3 region has 15 residues. Looked up from germline, CDR1 is SEHNR and CDR2 is FQNEAQ (reference sequence). Trimming stripped 4 bases from V and 0 bases from J, with 12 bases between.